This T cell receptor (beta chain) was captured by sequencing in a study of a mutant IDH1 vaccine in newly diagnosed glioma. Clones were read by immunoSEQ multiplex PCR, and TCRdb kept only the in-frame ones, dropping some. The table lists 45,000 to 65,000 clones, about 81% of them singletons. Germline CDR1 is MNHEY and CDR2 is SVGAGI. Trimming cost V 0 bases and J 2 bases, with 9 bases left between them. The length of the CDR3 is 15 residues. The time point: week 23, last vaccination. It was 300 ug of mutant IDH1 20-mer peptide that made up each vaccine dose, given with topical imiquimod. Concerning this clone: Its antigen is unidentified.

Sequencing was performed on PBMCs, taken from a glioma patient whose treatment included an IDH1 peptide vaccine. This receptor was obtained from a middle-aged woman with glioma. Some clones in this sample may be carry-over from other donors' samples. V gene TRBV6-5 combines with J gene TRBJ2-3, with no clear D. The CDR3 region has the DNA TGTGCCAGCAGTTACTCTTCAGGAATCACAGATACGCAGTATTTT. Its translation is CASSYSSGITDTQYF.